This T cell receptor (beta chain) was profiled in a study of T-cell reconstitution after alpha-beta-depleted transplantation in children. This clonotype was observed a few times. The CDR3 spans 15 residues. Germline V gene lookup returns CDR1 DFQATT and CDR2 SNEGSKA (reference sequence). The ends were cut back, 0 bases at V and 3 bases at J, with 15 bases in the middle. A library of TCRbeta sequences, prepared with unique molecular identifiers, was generated. TCRdb re-derived calls from the PCR reads in MiXCR, one entry per CDR3 protein. The top ten clones hold 3.5% to 4% of a sample with about 400,000 distinct CDR3 sequences, approximately 20% of them seen once.

This chain connects TRBV20-1 to TRBJ2-7; a possible D gene is TRBD1 (6 bases). This receptor was taken from a human donor who donated a stem cell graft to a child with acute myeloid leukemia. The sample was PBMCs from the stem cell graft donor, taken from the stem cell graft. CDR3 bases: TGCAGTGCTAGAGATATTCGTCAGGGGCTCTACGAGCAGTACTTC. Its translation: CSARDIRQGLYEQYF.